Reported below is one TCR beta chain. CD45RO-negative, CCR7-selected cells formed the naive CD8 fraction, which excluded terminally differentiated effector memory CD45RA+ cells. This sample is drawn from a study of shared clonotypes between healthy human individuals. Every immunoSEQ plate was one replicate of a subset's evenly spread DNA. Libraries were prepared by immunoSEQ multiplex PCR; TCRdb keeps only in-frame clonotypes and omits some of them. The sample consists of hundreds of thousands of clones, just over 95% of them appearing once. The source of this sequence is a man between 25 and 39 years old in good health. What was sequenced was naive CD8+ T cells sorted from blood.

DNA for the CDR3: TGTGCCAGCAGCACCATCCGACAGGCCCAAACTAATGAAAAACTGTTTTTT. It is translated as CASSTIRQAQTNEKLFF. This sequence joins TRBV7-9 and TRBJ1-4; the D gene is possibly TRBD1 (6 bases). Germline CDR1 reads SEHNR; CDR2 reads FQNEAQ (reference sequence). This CDR3 has 17 residues. V was cut by 5 bases and J by 1 base, with 17 bases left in between.